A single sample is the source of the 14 T cell receptor beta chains below, sequenced in a study of blood T cell repertoires in COVID-19 (dated by TCRdb to 2020 to 2021). Library preparation employed the immunoSEQ multiplex PCR assay. In TCRdb, the immuneACCESS table is reduced to in-frame sequences with V and J assigned. These tables do not hold every clone; where another copy was compared, an unresolved V gene accounts for under half, and the others remain unexplained. Recorded for this sample are some 300,000 clones; less than 90% of them occurred a single time. The top ten clonotypes cover over 0.8% of the sample. Sequenced input: PBMCs or T cells enriched from blood (not recorded which). The source is a woman in her 30s who had recovered from COVID-19.

The chain combines TRBV30 with TRBJ1-2, with D possibly TRBD1 on 5 matching bases. This CDR3 region has 12 residues. The germline CDR1 and CDR2 sequences are GTSNPN and SVGIG (reference sequence). Trimming left V 5 bases short and J 4 bases short, with 11 bases between. The CDR3 spells CAWDRGFYGYTF. The CDR3 DNA reads as TGTGCCTGGGACCGGGGGTTCTATGGCTACACCTTC.

The chain uses TRBV4-1 and TRBJ1-1; D is unresolved. V lost 4 bases, J lost 0 bases, and 15 bases lay in between. The CDR3 is 16 residues long. The germline CDR1 and CDR2 sequences are MGHRA and YSYEKL. DNA of the CDR3: TGCGCCAGCAGCCCGAGGCGGGGAGGACTGAACACTGAAGCTTTCTTT. This sequence encodes CASSPRRGGLNTEAFF.

The chain joins TRBV3-1 (or the pseudogene TRBV3-2) to TRBJ1-4; the D gene is possibly TRBD1 (6 bases). Trimming cost V 0 bases and J 12 bases, with 14 bases left between them. Germline V gene data show CDR1 as LGHDT and CDR2 as YNNKEL (reference sequence). The CDR3 has 14 amino acids. CDR3 DNA: TGTGCCAGCAGCCAAGAAGTGGGGGGGGGCGAACTGTTTTTT. Its translation: CASSQEVGGGELFF.

The chain links TRBV9 to TRBJ1-2; D possibly corresponds to TRBD1 (5 bases). The CDR3 is 13 residues long. CDR1 and CDR2 (germline): SGDLS, YYNGEE. Between the trimmed V and J ends, which lost 4 bases and 4 bases, there was a span of 11 bases. The CDR3 coding sequence is TGTGCCAGCAGCTTACACGGGGGCTATGGCTACACCTTC. Protein product: CASSLHGGYGYTF.

The genes are TRBV29-1 and TRBJ1-2; D gene unclear. Trimming left V 6 bases short and J 8 bases short, with 13 bases between. Germline CDR1 and CDR2: SQVTM and ANQGSEA. This CDR3 is built from 11 residues. CDR3 in amino acids: CSVKRATGYTF. DNA of the CDR3: TGCAGCGTCAAGAGGGCCACGGGCTACACCTTC.

The chain has TRBV2 and TRBJ1-5; TRBD1 matches at 7 bases. The CDR3 is 15 residues long. V lost 5 bases, J lost 4 bases, and 8 bases stayed unmatched. Per the germline V gene, CDR1 is SNHLY and CDR2 is FYNNEI. CDR3 in amino acids: CASSSPGQLNQPQHF. CDR3 DNA: TGTGCCAGCAGTAGTCCGGGACAGTTAAATCAGCCCCAGCATTTT. The entire variable domain, with the rest obtained from reference TRBV2 and TRBJ1-5, is as follows: EPEVTQTPSHQVTQMGQEVILRCVPISNHLYFYWYRQILGQKVEFLVSFYNNEISEKSEIFDDQFSVERPDGSNFTLKIRSTKLEDSAMYFCASSSPGQLNQPQHFGDGTRLSIL.

This sequence joins TRBV29-1 and TRBJ2-3, with 14 bases aligning to TRBD2. With 3 bases clipped from V and 5 bases from J, the junction kept 7 bases outside the gene matches. The germline CDR1 and CDR2 sequences are SQVTM and ANQGSEA. The CDR3 extends over 16 amino acids. In DNA form, the CDR3 reads TGCAGCGTTGAGGGACTAGCGGGGGAAAAGGGAGATACGCAGTATTTT. It is translated as CSVEGLAGEKGDTQYF.

V gene TRBV28 combines with J gene TRBJ1-1; weak D call: TRBD1 (5 bases). The V and J ends lost 5 bases and 0 bases respectively, with 13 bases between them. Germline loops: CDR1 MDHEN, CDR2 SYDVKM. This CDR3 has 15 amino acids. CDR3 coding DNA: TGTGCCAGCAGTGGGAAGGCGGGGGTGAACACTGAAGCTTTCTTT. This translates into CASSGKAGVNTEAFF.

This sequence joins TRBV3-1 (or the pseudogene TRBV3-2) and TRBJ1-6, with TRBD1 matching over 8 bases. The CDR3 consists of 16 residues. Trimming took 0 bases from V and 6 from J; bases not matched to a gene: 4. Germline V gene lookup returns CDR1 LGHDT and CDR2 YNNKEL (reference sequence). CDR3 sequence: CASSQEFTGGNSPLHF. The DNA of the CDR3 is TGTGCCAGCAGCCAAGAATTTACAGGGGGTAATTCACCCCTCCACTTT.

The V gene is TRBV19, the J gene TRBJ1-2, with TRBD1 identical over 7 bases. V lost 4 bases and J lost 3; bases outside the gene matches: 8. The CDR3 loop spans 15 amino acids. Germline V gives CDR1 LNHDA, CDR2 SQIVND (reference sequence). DNA of the CDR3: TGTGCCAGTAGTACCTACCGGGACAGACACTATGGCTACACCTTC. It codes for CASSTYRDRHYGYTF.

CDR3 region: CASSWGTGGPAFF. The CDR3 DNA reads TGTGCCAGCAGTTGGGGGACAGGGGGCCCAGCTTTCTTT. This chain connects TRBV28 to TRBJ1-1; TRBD1 aligns across 12 bases. J lost 10 bases, V lost 4 bases, and 4 bases had no gene match. The germline V gene encodes CDR1 MDHEN and CDR2 SYDVKM. CDR3 size: 13 residues.

There are a few counts of this clone. CDR3 sequence reads: CATGGARAIYGYTF. CDR3 coding DNA: TGTGCCACCGGGGGGGCAAGGGCCATCTATGGCTACACCTTC. J is TRBJ1-2 and V is TRBV28, with a weak D call TRBD1 (6 bases). Germline assignment: CDR1 MDHEN and CDR2 SYDVKM. The CDR3 has 14 residues. V lost 10 bases and J 4 bases, leaving 19 bases between the germline ends.

The gene calls are TRBV9 and TRBJ2-3, with 7 bases lining up with TRBD2. The length of the CDR3 is 16 residues. The germline V gene has CDR1 SGDLS and CDR2 YYNGEE. The ends lost 0 bases at V and 1 base at J; junction bases unmatched: 5. CDR3 in amino acids: CASSVGGGARTDTQYF. The CDR3 DNA is TGTGCCAGCAGCGTAGGCGGGGGAGCTCGCACAGATACGCAGTATTTT.

The V call is TRBV7-9, the J call TRBJ2-2; 7 bases line up with TRBD1. CDR1 and CDR2 (germline): SEHNR, FQNEAQ (reference sequence). V lost 1 base to trimming and J lost 15 bases; unmatched junction nucleotides: 8. CDR3 length equals 13 residues. The CDR3 is CASSLVGKDRMFF. In nucleotides, the CDR3 is TGTGCCAGCAGCTTAGTTGGGAAGGACAGGATGTTTTTT.